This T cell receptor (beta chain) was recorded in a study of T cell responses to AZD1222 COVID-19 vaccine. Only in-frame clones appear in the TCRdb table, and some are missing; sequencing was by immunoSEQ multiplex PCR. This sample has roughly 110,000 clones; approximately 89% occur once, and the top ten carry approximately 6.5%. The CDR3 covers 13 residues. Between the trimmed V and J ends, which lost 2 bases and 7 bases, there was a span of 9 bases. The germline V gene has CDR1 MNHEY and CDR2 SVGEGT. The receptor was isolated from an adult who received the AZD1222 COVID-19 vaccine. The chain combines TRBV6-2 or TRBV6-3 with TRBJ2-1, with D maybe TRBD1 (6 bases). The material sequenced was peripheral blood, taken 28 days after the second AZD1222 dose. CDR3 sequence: CASSYGGMNEQFF. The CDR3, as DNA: TGTGCCAGCAGTTACGGGGGCATGAATGAGCAGTTCTTC.